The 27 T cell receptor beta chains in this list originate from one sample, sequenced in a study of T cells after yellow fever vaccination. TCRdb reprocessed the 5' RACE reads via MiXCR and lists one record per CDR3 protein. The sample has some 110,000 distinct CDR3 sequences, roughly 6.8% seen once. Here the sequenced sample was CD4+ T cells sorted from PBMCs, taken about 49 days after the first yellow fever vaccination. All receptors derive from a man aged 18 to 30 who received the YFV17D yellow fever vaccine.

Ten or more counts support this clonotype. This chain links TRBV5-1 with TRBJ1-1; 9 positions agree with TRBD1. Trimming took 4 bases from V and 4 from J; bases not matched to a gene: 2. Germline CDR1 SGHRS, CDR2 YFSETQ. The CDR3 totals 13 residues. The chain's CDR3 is CASSKQGATEAFF. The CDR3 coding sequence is TGCGCCAGCAGCAAACAGGGGGCCACTGAAGCTTTCTTT.

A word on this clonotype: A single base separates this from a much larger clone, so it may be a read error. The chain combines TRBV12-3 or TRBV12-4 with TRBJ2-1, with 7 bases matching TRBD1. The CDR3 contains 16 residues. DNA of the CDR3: TGTGCCAGCAGTTTAGGATCGACAGGGTCCTACGATGAGCAGTTCTTC. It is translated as CASSLGSTGSYDEQFF.

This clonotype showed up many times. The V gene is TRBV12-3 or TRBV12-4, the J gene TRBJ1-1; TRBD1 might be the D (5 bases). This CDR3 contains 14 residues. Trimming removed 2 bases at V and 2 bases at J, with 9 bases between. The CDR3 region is CASSLRQTNTEAFF. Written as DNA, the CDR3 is TGTGCCAGCAGTTTAAGACAGACCAACACTGAAGCTTTCTTT.

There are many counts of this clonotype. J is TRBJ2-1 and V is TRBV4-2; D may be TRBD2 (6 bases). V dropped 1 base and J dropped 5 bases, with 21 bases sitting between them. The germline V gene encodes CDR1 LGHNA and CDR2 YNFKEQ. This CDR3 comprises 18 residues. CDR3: CASSQGRLARGSNNEQFF. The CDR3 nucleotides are TGTGCCAGCAGCCAAGGTCGGCTAGCTCGGGGGTCCAACAATGAGCAGTTCTTC.

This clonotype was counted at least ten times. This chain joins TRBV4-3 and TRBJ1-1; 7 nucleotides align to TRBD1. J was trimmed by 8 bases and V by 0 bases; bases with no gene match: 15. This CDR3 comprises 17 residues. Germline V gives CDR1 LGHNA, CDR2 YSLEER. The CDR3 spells CASSQDHTNRGWREAFF. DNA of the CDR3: TGCGCCAGCAGCCAAGACCACACTAACAGGGGATGGCGCGAAGCTTTCTTT.

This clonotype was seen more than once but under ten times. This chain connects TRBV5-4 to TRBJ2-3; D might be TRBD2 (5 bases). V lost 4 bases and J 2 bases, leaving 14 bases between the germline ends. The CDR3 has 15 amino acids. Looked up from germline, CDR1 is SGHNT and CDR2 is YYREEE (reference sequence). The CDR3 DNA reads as TGTGCCAGCAGCCCTAGCCGACTGCACACAGATACGCAGTATTTT. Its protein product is CASSPSRLHTDTQYF.

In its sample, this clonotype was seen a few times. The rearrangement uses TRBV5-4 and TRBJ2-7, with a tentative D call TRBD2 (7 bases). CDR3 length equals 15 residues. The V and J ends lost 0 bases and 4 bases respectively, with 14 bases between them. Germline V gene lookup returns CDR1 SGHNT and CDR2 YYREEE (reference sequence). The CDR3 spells CASSLGKGGSYEQYV. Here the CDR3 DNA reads TGTGCCAGCAGCTTGGGGAAGGGGGGGTCGTACGAGCAGTACGTC.

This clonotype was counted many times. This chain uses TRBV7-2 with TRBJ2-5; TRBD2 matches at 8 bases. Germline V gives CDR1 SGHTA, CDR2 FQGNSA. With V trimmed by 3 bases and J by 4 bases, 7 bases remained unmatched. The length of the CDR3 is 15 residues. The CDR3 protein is CASSFSGAGGETQYF. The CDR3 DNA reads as TGTGCCAGCAGCTTTAGCGGGGCGGGGGGAGAGACCCAGTACTTC.

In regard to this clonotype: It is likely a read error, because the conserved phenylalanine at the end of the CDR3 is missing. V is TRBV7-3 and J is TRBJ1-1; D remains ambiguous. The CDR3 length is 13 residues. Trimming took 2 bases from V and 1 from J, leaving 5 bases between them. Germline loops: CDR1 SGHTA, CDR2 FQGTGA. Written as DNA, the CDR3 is TGTGCCAGCAGCTTAGAGGGGAACACTGAAGCTTTCATT. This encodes CASSLEGNTEAFI.

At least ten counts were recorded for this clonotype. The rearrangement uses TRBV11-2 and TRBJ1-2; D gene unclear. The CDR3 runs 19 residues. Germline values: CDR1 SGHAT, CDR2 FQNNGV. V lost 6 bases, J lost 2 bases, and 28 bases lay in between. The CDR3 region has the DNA TGTGCCAGCAGACACAAGTATGCGGAAAACTGGAGCCTGAACTATGGCTACACCTTC. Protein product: CASRHKYAENWSLNYGYTF.

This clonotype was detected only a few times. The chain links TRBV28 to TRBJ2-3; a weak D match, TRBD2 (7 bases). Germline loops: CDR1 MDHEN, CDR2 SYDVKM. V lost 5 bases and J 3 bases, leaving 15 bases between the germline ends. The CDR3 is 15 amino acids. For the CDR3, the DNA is TGTGCCAGCAGTATCCGGGGGGCCGGGACAGATACGCAGTATTTT. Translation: CASSIRGAGTDTQYF.

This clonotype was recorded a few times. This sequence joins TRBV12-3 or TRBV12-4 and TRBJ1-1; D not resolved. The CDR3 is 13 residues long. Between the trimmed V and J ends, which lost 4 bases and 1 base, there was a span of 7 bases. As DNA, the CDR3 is TGTGCCAGCAGTTATAACCGGAACACTGAAGCTTTCTTT. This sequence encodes CASSYNRNTEAFF.

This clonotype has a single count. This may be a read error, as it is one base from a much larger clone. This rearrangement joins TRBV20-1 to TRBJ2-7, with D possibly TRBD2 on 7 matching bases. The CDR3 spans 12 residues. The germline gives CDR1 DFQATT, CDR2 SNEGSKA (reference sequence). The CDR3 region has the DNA TGCAGTGCTAGATTCCCGGGGGGCGAGCAGTGCGTC. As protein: CSARFPGGEQCV.

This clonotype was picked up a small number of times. Here the CDR3 reads CASRRAANYGYTF. The CDR3, as DNA: TGTGCCAGCCGGCGGGCAGCTAACTATGGCTACACCTTC. The chain has TRBV12-3 or TRBV12-4 and TRBJ1-2; the D is unclear. The CDR3 totals 13 residues. V was clipped by 8 bases and J by 0 bases, with 10 bases between them.

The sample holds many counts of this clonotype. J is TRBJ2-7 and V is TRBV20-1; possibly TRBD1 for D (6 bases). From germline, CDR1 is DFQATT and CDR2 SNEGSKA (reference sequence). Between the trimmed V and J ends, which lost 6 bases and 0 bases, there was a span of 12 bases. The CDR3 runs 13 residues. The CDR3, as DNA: TGCAGTGCGCCCGGGACAAACTCCTACGAGCAGTACTTC. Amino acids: CSAPGTNSYEQYF.

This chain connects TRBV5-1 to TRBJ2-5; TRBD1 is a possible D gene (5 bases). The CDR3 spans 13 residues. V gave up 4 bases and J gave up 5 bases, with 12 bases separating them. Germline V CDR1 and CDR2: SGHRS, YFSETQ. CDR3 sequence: CASSVPGLETQYF. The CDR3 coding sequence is TGCGCCAGCAGCGTACCAGGGTTGGAGACCCAGTACTTC.

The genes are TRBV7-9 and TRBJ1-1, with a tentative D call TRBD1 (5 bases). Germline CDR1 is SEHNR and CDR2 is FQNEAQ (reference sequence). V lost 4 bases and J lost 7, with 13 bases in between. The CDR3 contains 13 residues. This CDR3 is CASSYGGSREAFF. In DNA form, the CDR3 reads TGTGCCAGCAGCTACGGGGGTTCGCGTGAAGCTTTCTTT.

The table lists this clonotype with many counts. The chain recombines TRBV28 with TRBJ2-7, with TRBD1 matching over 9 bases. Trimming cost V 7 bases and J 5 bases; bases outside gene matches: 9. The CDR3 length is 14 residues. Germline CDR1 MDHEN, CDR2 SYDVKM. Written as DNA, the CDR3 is TGTGCCAGCAACTCCGGACAGGGGACCGACGAGCAGTACGTC. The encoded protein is CASNSGQGTDEQYV.

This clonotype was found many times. The DNA of the CDR3 is TGTGCCAGCAGCTTAGGGCAGGGGAACATTCAGTACTTC. This encodes CASSLGQGNIQYF. J is TRBJ2-4 and V is TRBV7-2; a possible D gene is TRBD1 (6 bases). CDR1 SGHTA and CDR2 FQGNSA come from the germline V gene. V shed 1 base and J shed 7 bases, with 8 bases lying between them. This CDR3 spans 13 amino acids.

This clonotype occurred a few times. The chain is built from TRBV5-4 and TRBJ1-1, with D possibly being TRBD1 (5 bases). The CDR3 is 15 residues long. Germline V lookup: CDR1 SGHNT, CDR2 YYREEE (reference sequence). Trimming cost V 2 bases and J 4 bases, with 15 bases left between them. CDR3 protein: CASSFGAGGVTEAFF. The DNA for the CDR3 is TGTGCCAGCAGCTTTGGGGCGGGGGGGGTCACTGAAGCTTTCTTT. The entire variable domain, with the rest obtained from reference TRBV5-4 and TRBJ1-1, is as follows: ETGVTQSPTHLIKTRGQQVTLRCSSQSGHNTVSWYQQALGQGPQFIFQYYREEENGRGNFPPRFSGLQFPNYSSELNVNALELDDSALYLCASSFGAGGVTEAFFGQGTRLTVV.

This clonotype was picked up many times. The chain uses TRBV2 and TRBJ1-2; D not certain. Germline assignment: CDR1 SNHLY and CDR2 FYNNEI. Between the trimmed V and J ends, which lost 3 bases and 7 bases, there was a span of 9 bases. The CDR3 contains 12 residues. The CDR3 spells CASSEVRGGYTF. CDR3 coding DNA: TGTGCCAGCAGTGAGGTGCGGGGTGGCTACACCTTC.

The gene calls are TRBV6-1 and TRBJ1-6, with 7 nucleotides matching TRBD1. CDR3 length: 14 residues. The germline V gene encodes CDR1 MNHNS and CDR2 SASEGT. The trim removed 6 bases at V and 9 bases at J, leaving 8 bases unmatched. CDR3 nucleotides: TGTGCCAGCAGCCAGGACAGGCTGGGTTCACCCCTCCACTTT. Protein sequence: CASSQDRLGSPLHF.

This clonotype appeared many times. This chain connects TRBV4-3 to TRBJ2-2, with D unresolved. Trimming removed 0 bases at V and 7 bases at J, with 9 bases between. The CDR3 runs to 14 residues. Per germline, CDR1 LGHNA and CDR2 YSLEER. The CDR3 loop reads CASSQEGFGGELFF. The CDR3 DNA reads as TGCGCCAGCAGCCAAGAGGGGTTTGGCGGGGAGCTGTTTTTT.

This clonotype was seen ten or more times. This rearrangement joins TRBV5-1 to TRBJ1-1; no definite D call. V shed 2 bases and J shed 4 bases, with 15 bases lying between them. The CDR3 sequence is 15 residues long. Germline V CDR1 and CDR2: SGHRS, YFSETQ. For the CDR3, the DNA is TGCGCCAGCAGCTTTCAAGGGCCCCCTGCCACTGAAGCTTTCTTT. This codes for CASSFQGPPATEAFF.

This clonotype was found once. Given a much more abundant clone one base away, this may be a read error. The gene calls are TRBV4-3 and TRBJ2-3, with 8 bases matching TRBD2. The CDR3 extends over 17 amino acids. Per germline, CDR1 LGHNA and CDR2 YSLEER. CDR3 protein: CASRQGSTSGSTDTQYF. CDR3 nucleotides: TGCGCCAGCCGCCAGGGCTCCACTAGCGGCTCAACAGATACGCAGTATTTT.

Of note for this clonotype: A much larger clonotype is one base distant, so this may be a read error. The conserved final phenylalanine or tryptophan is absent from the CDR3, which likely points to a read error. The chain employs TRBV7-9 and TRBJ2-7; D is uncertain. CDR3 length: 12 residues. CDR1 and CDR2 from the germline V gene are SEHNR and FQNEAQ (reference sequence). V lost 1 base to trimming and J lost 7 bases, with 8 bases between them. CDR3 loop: CASSLGEGEQYL. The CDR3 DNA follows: TGTGCCAGCAGCTTAGGGGAAGGTGAGCAGTACCTC.

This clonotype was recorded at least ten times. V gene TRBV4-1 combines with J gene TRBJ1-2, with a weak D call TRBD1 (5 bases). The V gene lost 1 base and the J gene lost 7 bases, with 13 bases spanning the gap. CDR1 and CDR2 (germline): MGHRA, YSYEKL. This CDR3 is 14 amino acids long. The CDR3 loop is CASSQGFGGTGYTF. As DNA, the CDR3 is TGCGCCAGCAGCCAAGGGTTCGGAGGGACTGGCTACACCTTC.